This T cell receptor beta chain emerged from a study of T cell clones after liver transplantation. Germline loops: CDR1 SGHTS, CDR2 YDEGEE. This CDR3 is 14 amino acids long. Trimming took 1 base from V and 4 from J; bases not matched to a gene: 4. Sequenced by immunoSEQ multiplex PCR; TCRdb stores in-frame clones only, minus some. The top ten hold less than 3.5% of the sample, which has roughly 70,000 clones, roughly nine tenths seen once. J is TRBJ2-7 and V is TRBV5-8; 8 bases align to TRBD2. The sequence was collected from a human donor who received a liver transplant. The sequences come from CD4+ T cells from blood, collected before liver transplant. The CDR3 DNA sequence: TGTGCCAGCAGCTTGACTAGCGGTCCATACGAGCAGTACTTC. Its protein is CASSLTSGPYEQYF.